The clone carrying this T cell receptor beta chain was seen a handful of times. The antigen remains unidentified. This sample is drawn from a study of identical twins. General observations from the study: Fewer insertions characterized abundant cord blood beta clonotypes, whereas memory repertoires showed none. Out-of-frame alpha sequences shared between twins exhibited an excess of low generation probability.

A universal primer site was added by template switching, and unique molecular identifiers were carried by the cDNA. In TCRdb, the 5' RACE reads were re-called with MiXCR into one record per CDR3 protein. The table includes around 1.7 million distinct CDR3 sequences, under 35% detected once. Sequencing was performed on cord blood. The sequence was collected from a newborn girl in good health.

The CDR3 reads CASSLEGFPYNEQYF. The CDR3 region has the DNA TGTGCCAGCAGCTTGGAAGGGTTCCCTTACAATGAGCAGTACTTC. The chain recombines TRBV11-2 with TRBJ2-1; unclear D gene. The DNA end favors TRBJ2-7, so the J call may be wrong. CDR3 length equals 15 residues. The V gene's germline CDR1 is SGHAT and CDR2 FQNNGV.